A single sample gave rise to the 31 T cell receptor beta chains below, sequenced in a study of human T cells and chemical hapten exposure. Time point in this sample: patch test 3, about 24 weeks after DPC sensitization. Treatment here: therapeutic diphenylcyclopropenone sensitization with weekly scalp DPC. TCRdb re-derived calls from the RACE reads in MiXCR, one entry per CDR3 protein. The table has around 85,000 distinct CDR3 sequences, roughly 13% seen once. Sequences were derived from whole blood, sampled in connection with sensitization to the hapten diphenylcyclopropenone (DPC). The receptors stem from a woman aged 50 to 60 with alopecia areata. Some clones in this sample may be carry-over from other donors' samples.

This clonotype was recorded many times. The chain couples TRBV20-1 to TRBJ2-1; D not certain. Germline V gene sequence: CDR1 DFQATT, CDR2 SNEGSKA (reference sequence). The CDR3 is 14 amino acids. V lost 3 bases to trimming and J lost 2 bases, with 11 bases between them. CDR3 sequence (DNA): TGCAGTGCTAGCCGTTCCGCTGCCTACAATGAGCAGTTCTTC. Amino acids: CSASRSAAYNEQFF.

The sample holds many counts of this clonotype. This chain links TRBV20-1 with TRBJ2-1; tentatively, D is TRBD1 (6 bases). The CDR3 is 15 residues long. In germline, CDR1 is DFQATT, CDR2 SNEGSKA (reference sequence). The V end was cut by 5 bases, the J end by 1 base, with 15 bases between. The CDR3 loop reads CSAGEPRGSYNEQFF. For the CDR3, the DNA is TGCAGTGCTGGGGAACCCAGGGGTTCCTACAATGAGCAGTTCTTC.

The table lists this clonotype with many counts. The chain employs TRBV20-1 and TRBJ1-1; unclear D gene. Germline CDR1 DFQATT, CDR2 SNEGSKA (reference sequence). The CDR3 has 15 amino acids. V lost 5 bases and J lost 4, with 20 bases in between. CDR3 sequence: CSARFSGPVTTEAFF. Written as DNA, the CDR3 is TGCAGTGCTCGTTTTTCCGGGCCGGTGACCACTGAAGCTTTCTTT.

This clonotype was observed at least ten times. This rearrangement joins TRBV29-1 to TRBJ1-5; no clear D gene. V was shortened by 5 bases and J by 4 bases, with 6 bases between the two germline ends. Germline V gene data show CDR1 as SQVTM and CDR2 as ANQGSEA. CDR3 length equals 11 residues. CDR3: CSVPSNQPQHF. In DNA, the CDR3 is TGCAGCGTTCCGTCGAATCAGCCCCAGCATTTT.

In its sample, this clonotype was seen many times. The rearrangement links TRBV7-9 to TRBJ2-3; D ambiguous. CDR1 is SEHNR, CDR2 FQNEAQ, per germline (reference sequence). The CDR3 is 15 residues long. The V end was cut by 1 base, the J end by 5 bases, with 13 bases between. DNA of the CDR3: TGTGCCAGCAGCTTAGATTCTCGTTCGGGAGATACGCAGTATTTT. Translation: CASSLDSRSGDTQYF.

This clonotype showed up just a few times. The DNA of the CDR3 is TGTGCCAGCAGCCAAGATCTTGCCGGGAGCTCCTACAATGAGCAGTTCTTC. This sequence encodes CASSQDLAGSSYNEQFF. The gene calls are TRBV3-1 and TRBJ2-1; perhaps TRBD2 as D (6 bases). Germline assignment: CDR1 LGHDT and CDR2 YNNKEL (reference sequence). Trimming took 0 bases from V and 0 from J, leaving 12 bases between them. The CDR3 sequence is 17 residues long.

This clonotype was observed many times. The gene calls are TRBV7-8 and TRBJ2-2; 7 bases fit TRBD2. CDR3 size: 15 residues. Germline values: CDR1 SGHVS, CDR2 FQNEAQ. The V segment lost 7 bases and the J segment 2 bases; nucleotides outside the gene matches: 7. CDR3 loop: CASKRERLNTGELFF. CDR3 bases: TGTGCCAGCAAGCGGGAACGTTTAAACACCGGGGAGCTGTTTTTT.

The chain employs TRBV18 and TRBJ1-1; D may be TRBD1 (5 bases). This CDR3 region has 13 residues. Germline V gives CDR1 KGHSH, CDR2 LQKENI. V dropped 6 bases and J dropped 7 bases, with 15 bases sitting between them. The chain's CDR3 is CASSLGADNEAFF. In nucleotides, the CDR3 is TGTGCCAGCTCTCTCGGGGCAGACAATGAAGCTTTCTTT. The full variable domain, its missing parts supplied by reference TRBV18 and TRBJ1-1, is NAGVMQNPRHLVRRRGQEARLRCSPMKGHSHVYWYRQLPEEGLKFMVYLQKENIIDESGMPKERFSAEFPKEGPSILRIQQVVRGDSAAYFCASSLGADNEAFFGQGTRLTVV.

The sample holds many counts of this clonotype. This chain uses TRBV18 with TRBJ1-1; no firm D call. V was trimmed by 5 bases and J by 1 base, leaving 17 bases between them. The CDR3 has 16 amino acids. Germline-derived CDR1 and CDR2 are KGHSH and LQKENI. CDR3 coding DNA: TGTGCCAGCTCAACGCAGGAAGTAGTCGCGAACACTGAAGCTTTCTTT. Translating it yields CASSTQEVVANTEAFF.

This clonotype was counted many times. This chain joins TRBV6-5 and TRBJ1-2, with TRBD1 matching 7 bases. The CDR3 is made up of 15 amino acids. CDR1 MNHEY and CDR2 SVGAGI come from the germline V gene. J gave up 2 bases and V 6 bases, and 9 bases lay outside the gene matches. Written as DNA, the CDR3 is TGTGCCAGCAGCCCTAACAGGGGACGGAACTATGGCTACACCTTC. Amino acids: CASSPNRGRNYGYTF.

A few counts support this clonotype. The J gene is TRBJ2-1, the V gene TRBV6-5; 7 nucleotides agree with TRBD2. The ends lost 5 bases at V and 5 bases at J; junction bases unmatched: 6. CDR1 is MNHEY, CDR2 SVGAGI, per germline. There are 14 residues in the CDR3. The CDR3 coding sequence is TGTGCCAGCAGTCCAGCGGGAATAAACAATGAGCAGTTCTTC. It encodes CASSPAGINNEQFF.

This clonotype was observed many times. The V gene is TRBV3-1, the J gene TRBJ2-7; TRBD2 matches 10 bases. Trimming at V came to 4 bases and at J to 2 bases, leaving 2 bases not matched to a gene. CDR3 length equals 14 residues. Germline lookup yields CDR1 LGHDT and CDR2 YNNKEL (reference sequence). In nucleotides, the CDR3 is TGTGCCAGCAGCCTAGCGGGAGGAGCCTACGAGCAGTACTTC. Amino acid sequence: CASSLAGGAYEQYF.

This chain links TRBV5-1 with TRBJ2-3; D remains unclear. Germline V gives CDR1 SGHRS, CDR2 YFSETQ. V lost 0 bases and J 2 bases, leaving 7 bases between the germline ends. CDR3 length: 14 residues. The CDR3 loop is CASSLDGFTDTQYF. The CDR3 DNA reads TGCGCCAGCAGCTTGGACGGGTTCACAGATACGCAGTATTTT.

The sample holds a few counts of this clonotype. The rearrangement links TRBV5-6 to TRBJ2-3; TRBD1 is a possible D gene (6 bases). From germline, CDR1 is SGHDT and CDR2 YYEEEE. V lost 4 bases, J lost 2 bases, and 14 bases lay in between. This CDR3 comprises 15 residues. CDR3 in DNA: TGTGCCAGCAGCCCGGTAGGGGGATTCACAGATACGCAGTATTTT. Amino acid sequence: CASSPVGGFTDTQYF.

This clonotype was found many times. The gene calls are TRBV30 and TRBJ2-3; no firm D call. Germline CDR1 reads GTSNPN; CDR2 reads SVGIG (reference sequence). The CDR3 runs to 17 residues. Trimming removed 0 bases at V and 1 base at J, with 17 bases between. The CDR3 loop is CAWSVAPARRGTDTQYF. CDR3 in DNA: TGTGCCTGGAGTGTGGCCCCTGCTCGTCGGGGCACAGATACGCAGTATTTT.

In its sample, this clonotype was seen many times. V and J are TRBV19 and TRBJ2-3; a weak D match, TRBD2 (5 bases). The CDR3 is 13 amino acids. With 8 bases removed from V and 2 bases from J, the gap between germline ends came to 11 bases. Germline loops: CDR1 LNHDA, CDR2 SQIVND (reference sequence). The CDR3 spells CASVASSTDTQYF. CDR3 DNA sequence: TGTGCCAGTGTGGCTAGCTCCACAGATACGCAGTATTTT.

This clonotype was detected many times. Compared with germline, one end of the junction differs, possibly owing to a read error. The chain couples TRBV7-6 to TRBJ2-7; 7 bases line up with TRBD1. Germline CDR1 reads SGHVS; CDR2 reads FNYEAQ. This CDR3 region has 17 residues. The CDR3 region is CASSLYKGARPSHEQYF. DNA for the CDR3: TGTGCCAGCAGCCTCTATAAGGGGGCTAGACCCTCCCACGAGCAGTACTTC.

In its sample, this clonotype was seen many times. The V gene is TRBV29-1, the J gene TRBJ2-6; D not certain. Germline V lookup: CDR1 SQVTM, CDR2 ANQGSEA. Trimming pared 7 bases from V and 1 base from J, leaving 8 bases between. This CDR3 region has 13 residues. CDR3 amino acids: CSAAESGANVLTF. Here the CDR3 DNA reads TGCAGCGCGGCAGAGTCTGGGGCCAACGTCCTGACTTTC.

V gene TRBV11-2 combines with J gene TRBJ2-1; D is possibly TRBD1 or TRBD2 (5 bases each). The germline V gene has CDR1 SGHAT and CDR2 FQNNGV. V shed 5 bases and J shed 6 bases, with 23 bases lying between them. The CDR3 is made up of 17 amino acids. CDR3 nucleotide sequence: TGTGCCAGCAGCCACAATCCCACGGGGCTCCTCCTCAATGAGCAGTTCTTC. Its protein product is CASSHNPTGLLLNEQFF. Combining the CDR3 with reference TRBV11-2 and TRBJ2-1 gives the whole variable domain EAGVAQSPRYKIIEKRQSVAFWCNPISGHATLYWYQQILGQGPKLLIQFQNNGVVDDSQLPKDRFSAERLKGVDSTLKIQPAKLEDSAVYLCASSHNPTGLLLNEQFFGPGTRLTVL.

In this sample, this clonotype turned up many times. The CDR3: CASSYGQGNTEAFF. In nucleotides, the CDR3 is TGTGCCAGCAGTTATGGGCAGGGCAACACTGAAGCTTTCTTT. The rearrangement joins TRBV6-6 to TRBJ1-1, with a possible D match to TRBD1 (5 bases). There are 14 residues in the CDR3. Germline V CDR1 and CDR2: MNHNY, SVGAGI (reference sequence). V lost 3 bases, J lost 2 bases, and 10 bases lay in between.

Many counts were recorded for this clonotype. This rearrangement joins TRBV6-1 to TRBJ1-5; D call uncertain. Germline values: CDR1 MNHNS, CDR2 SASEGT. CDR3 size: 15 residues. Trimming stripped 8 bases from V and 0 bases from J, with 14 bases between. CDR3 sequence reads: CASRAITYSNQPQHF. As DNA, the CDR3 is TGTGCCAGCCGGGCCATCACTTATAGCAATCAGCCCCAGCATTTT.

The chain couples TRBV7-6 to TRBJ1-2; 8 bases align to TRBD1. Trimming at V came to 5 bases and at J to 2 bases, leaving 10 bases not matched to a gene. The CDR3 spans 16 residues. Germline V gene data show CDR1 as SGHVS and CDR2 as FNYEAQ. This chain's CDR3 is CASSRIPTGVNYGYTF. The CDR3 DNA follows: TGTGCCAGCAGCCGAATCCCGACAGGGGTGAACTATGGCTACACCTTC.

This chain uses TRBV4-1 with TRBJ2-3, with D tentatively TRBD2 (6 bases). The CDR3 spans 16 residues. V dropped 3 bases and J dropped 0 bases, with 13 bases sitting between them. CDR1 and CDR2 from the germline V gene are MGHRA and YSYEKL. CDR3 residues: CASSQIADTSTDTQYF. For the CDR3, the DNA is TGCGCCAGCAGCCAGATAGCGGATACTAGCACAGATACGCAGTATTTT.

V is TRBV3-1 and J is TRBJ1-5; D remains ambiguous. This CDR3 spans 15 amino acids. Germline CDR1 is LGHDT and CDR2 is YNNKEL (reference sequence). The V and J ends lost 0 bases and 4 bases respectively, with 10 bases between them. The CDR3 here is CASSQDNRGNQPQHF. For the CDR3, the DNA is TGTGCCAGCAGCCAAGATAATCGGGGTAATCAGCCCCAGCATTTT.

The table lists this clonotype with many counts. The chain is built from TRBV5-6 and TRBJ1-4; D remains ambiguous. Trimming took off 4 bases at V and 8 bases at J, with 21 bases between the two ends. The CDR3 spans 16 residues. The V gene's germline CDR1 is SGHDT and CDR2 YYEEEE. The CDR3 spells CASSHSSREQGEKLFF. The DNA of the CDR3 is TGTGCCAGCAGCCACTCGTCAAGGGAACAAGGAGAAAAACTGTTTTTT.

The chain combines TRBV5-1 with TRBJ1-1; the D is unclear. This CDR3 contains 15 residues. V shed 1 base and J shed 1 base, with 11 bases lying between them. CDR1 is SGHRS and CDR2 is YFSETQ in the germline V gene. Here the CDR3 reads CASSLISVKNTEAFF. The CDR3 region has the DNA TGCGCCAGCAGCTTGATTTCAGTTAAGAACACTGAAGCTTTCTTT.

The chain joins TRBV7-8 to TRBJ2-3; D is unclear. Per the germline V gene, CDR1 is SGHVS and CDR2 is FQNEAQ. This CDR3 contains 15 residues. Deletions cut 1 base from V and 3 bases from J, with 11 bases between. The CDR3 loop is CASSLGWGRTDTQYF. The CDR3 DNA reads as TGTGCCAGCAGCTTAGGTTGGGGAAGGACAGATACGCAGTATTTT. The complete variable domain, with remaining parts taken from reference TRBV7-8 and TRBJ2-3, reads GAGVSQSPRYKVAKRGQDVALRCDPISGHVSLFWYQQALGQGPEFLTYFQNEAQLDKSGLPSDRFFAERPEGSVSTLKIQRTQQEDSAVYLCASSLGWGRTDTQYFGPGTRLTVL.

This clonotype was detected a few times. This rearrangement joins TRBV12-3 or TRBV12-4 to TRBJ2-3; D not resolved. The CDR3 contains 12 residues. V lost 7 bases to trimming and J lost 1 base, with 6 bases between them. The CDR3 bases are TGTGCCAGCACCCAAGGCACAGATACGCAGTATTTT. Residues: CASTQGTDTQYF.

The rearrangement uses TRBV29-1 and TRBJ2-1, with 7 bases identical to TRBD2. Germline trimming cut 4 bases from V and 2 bases from J; bases unmatched to any gene: 5. The germline CDR1 and CDR2 sequences are SQVTM and ANQGSEA. CDR3 length: 14 amino acids. CDR3 nucleotides: TGCAGCGTTGTTGGGGGGGTGACCTACAATGAGCAGTTCTTC. Protein: CSVVGGVTYNEQFF.

The chain employs TRBV2 and TRBJ2-3, with D possibly matching TRBD2 (6 bases). V was pared by 11 bases and J by 9 bases, with 21 bases between. CDR1 and CDR2 (germline): SNHLY, FYNNEI. This CDR3 is built from 13 residues. CDR3 loop: CAGRGLPSFTQYF. The CDR3 bases are TGTGCCGGACGCGGACTACCCAGTTTCACGCAGTATTTT.

CDR3 nucleotide sequence: TGTGCCAGCAGAAGAGAAGCTCCTGGAAACACCATATATTTT. This translates into CASRREAPGNTIYF. The chain joins TRBV2 to TRBJ1-3; D unclear. This CDR3 is 14 amino acids long. Germline lookup yields CDR1 SNHLY and CDR2 FYNNEI. Trimming stripped 6 bases from V and 2 bases from J, with 11 bases between.